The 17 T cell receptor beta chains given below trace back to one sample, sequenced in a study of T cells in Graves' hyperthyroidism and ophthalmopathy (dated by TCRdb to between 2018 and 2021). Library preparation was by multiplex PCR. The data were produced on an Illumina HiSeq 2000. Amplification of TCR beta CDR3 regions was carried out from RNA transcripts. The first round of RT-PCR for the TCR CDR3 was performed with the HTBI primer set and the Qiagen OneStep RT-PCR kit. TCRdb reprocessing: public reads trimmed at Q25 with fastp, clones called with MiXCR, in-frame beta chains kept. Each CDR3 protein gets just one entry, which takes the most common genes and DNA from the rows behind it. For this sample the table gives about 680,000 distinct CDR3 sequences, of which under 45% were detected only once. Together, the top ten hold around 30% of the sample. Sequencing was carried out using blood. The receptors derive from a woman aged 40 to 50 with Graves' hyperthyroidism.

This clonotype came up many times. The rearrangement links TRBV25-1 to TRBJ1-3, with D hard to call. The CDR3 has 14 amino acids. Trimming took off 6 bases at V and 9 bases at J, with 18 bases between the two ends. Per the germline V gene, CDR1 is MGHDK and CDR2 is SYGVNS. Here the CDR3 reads CASSLRLSEGTIYF. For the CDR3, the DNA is TGTGCCAGCAGCCTAAGGTTATCGGAGGGCACCATATATTTT.

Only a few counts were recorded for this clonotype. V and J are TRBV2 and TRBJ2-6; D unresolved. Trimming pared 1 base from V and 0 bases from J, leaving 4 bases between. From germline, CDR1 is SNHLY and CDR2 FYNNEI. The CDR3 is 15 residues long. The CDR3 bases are TGTGCCAGCAGTGAAGGGCTCTCTGGGGCCAACGTCCTGACTTTC. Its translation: CASSEGLSGANVLTF. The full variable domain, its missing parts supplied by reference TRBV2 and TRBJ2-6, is EPEVTQTPSHQVTQMGQEVILRCVPISNHLYFYWYRQILGQKVEFLVSFYNNEISEKSEIFDDQFSVERPDGSNFTLKIRSTKLEDSAMYFCASSEGLSGANVLTFGAGSRLTVL.

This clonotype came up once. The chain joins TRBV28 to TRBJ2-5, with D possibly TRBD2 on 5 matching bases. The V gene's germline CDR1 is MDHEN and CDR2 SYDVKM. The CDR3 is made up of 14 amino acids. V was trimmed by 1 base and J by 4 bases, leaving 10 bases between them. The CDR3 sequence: CASSLSGFIETQYF. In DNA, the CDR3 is TGTGCCAGCAGTTTATCGGGGTTTATAGAGACCCAGTACTTC.

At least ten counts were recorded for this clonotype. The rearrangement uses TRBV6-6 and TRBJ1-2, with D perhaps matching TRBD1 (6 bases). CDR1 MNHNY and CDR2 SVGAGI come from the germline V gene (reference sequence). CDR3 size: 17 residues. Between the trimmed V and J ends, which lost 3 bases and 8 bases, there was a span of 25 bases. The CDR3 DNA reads TGTGCCAGCAGTTATACCCCAGGACAGACCAACCGGCGAGGCTACACCTTC. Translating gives CASSYTPGQTNRRGYTF.

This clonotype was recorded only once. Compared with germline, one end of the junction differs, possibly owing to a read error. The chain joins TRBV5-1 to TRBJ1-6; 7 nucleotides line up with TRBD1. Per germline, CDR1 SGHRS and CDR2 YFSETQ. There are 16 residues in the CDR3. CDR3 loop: CASSLLATGRSSPLHF. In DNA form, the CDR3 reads TGTGCCAGCAGCTTGCTGGCGACAGGGAGGAGCTCACCCCTCCACTTT.

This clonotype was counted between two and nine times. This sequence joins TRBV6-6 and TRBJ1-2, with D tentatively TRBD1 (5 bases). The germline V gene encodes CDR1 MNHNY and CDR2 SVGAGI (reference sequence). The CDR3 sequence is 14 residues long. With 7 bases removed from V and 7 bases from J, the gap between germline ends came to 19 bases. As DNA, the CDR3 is TGTGCCAGCAAAACCGCACAGGATCTTCCTGGCTACACCTTC. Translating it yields CASKTAQDLPGYTF.

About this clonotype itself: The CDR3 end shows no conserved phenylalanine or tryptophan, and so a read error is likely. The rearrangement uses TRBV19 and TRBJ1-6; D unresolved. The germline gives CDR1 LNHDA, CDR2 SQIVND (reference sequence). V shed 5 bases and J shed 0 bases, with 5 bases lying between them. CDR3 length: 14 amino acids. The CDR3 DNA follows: TGTGCCAGTAGTGGCAGCTCCTATAATTCACCCCTCCACTCT. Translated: CASSGSSYNSPLHS.

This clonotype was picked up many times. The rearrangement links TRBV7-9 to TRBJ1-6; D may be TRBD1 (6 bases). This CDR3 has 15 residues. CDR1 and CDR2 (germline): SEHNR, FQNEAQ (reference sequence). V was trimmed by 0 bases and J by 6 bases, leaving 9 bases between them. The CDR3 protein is CASSLARTANSPLHF. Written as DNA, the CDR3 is TGTGCCAGCAGCTTAGCGAGGACAGCTAATTCACCCCTCCACTTT.

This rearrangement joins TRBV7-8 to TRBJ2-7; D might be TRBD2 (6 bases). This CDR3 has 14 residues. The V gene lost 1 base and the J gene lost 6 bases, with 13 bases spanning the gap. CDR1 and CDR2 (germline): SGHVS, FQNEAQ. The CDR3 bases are TGTGCCAGCAGCTTAGGGAGGGAGGTGCGCGAGCAGTACTTC. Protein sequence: CASSLGREVREQYF. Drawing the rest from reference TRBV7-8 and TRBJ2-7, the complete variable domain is GAGVSQSPRYKVAKRGQDVALRCDPISGHVSLFWYQQALGQGPEFLTYFQNEAQLDKSGLPSDRFFAERPEGSVSTLKIQRTQQEDSAVYLCASSLGREVREQYFGPGTRLTVT.

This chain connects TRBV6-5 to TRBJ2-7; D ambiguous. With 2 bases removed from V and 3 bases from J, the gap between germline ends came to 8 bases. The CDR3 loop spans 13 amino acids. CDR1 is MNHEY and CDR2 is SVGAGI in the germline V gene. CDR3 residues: CASSYDGFYEQYF. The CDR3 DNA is TGTGCCAGCAGTTACGATGGGTTCTACGAGCAGTACTTC.

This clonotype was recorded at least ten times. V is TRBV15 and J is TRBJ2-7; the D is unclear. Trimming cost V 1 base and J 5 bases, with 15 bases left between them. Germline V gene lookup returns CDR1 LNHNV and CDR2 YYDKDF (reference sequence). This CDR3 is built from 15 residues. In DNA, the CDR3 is TGTGCCACCAGCAGAGGTAGCCGTCCCGATGACGAGCAGTACTTC. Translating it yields CATSRGSRPDDEQYF.

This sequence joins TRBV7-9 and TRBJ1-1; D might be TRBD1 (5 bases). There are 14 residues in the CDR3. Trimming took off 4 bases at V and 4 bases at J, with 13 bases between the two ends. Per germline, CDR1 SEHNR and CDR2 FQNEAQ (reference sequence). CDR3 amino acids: CASSSPARATEAFF. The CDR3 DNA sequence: TGTGCCAGCAGCTCACCGGCCAGGGCCACTGAAGCTTTCTTT.

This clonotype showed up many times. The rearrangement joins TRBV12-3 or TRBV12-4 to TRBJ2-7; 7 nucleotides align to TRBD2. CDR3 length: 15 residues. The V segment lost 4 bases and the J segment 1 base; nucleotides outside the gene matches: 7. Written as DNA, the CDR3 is TGTGCCAGCAGTTCAGCGACTAGCACGTCCTACGAGCAGTACTTC. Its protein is CASSSATSTSYEQYF.

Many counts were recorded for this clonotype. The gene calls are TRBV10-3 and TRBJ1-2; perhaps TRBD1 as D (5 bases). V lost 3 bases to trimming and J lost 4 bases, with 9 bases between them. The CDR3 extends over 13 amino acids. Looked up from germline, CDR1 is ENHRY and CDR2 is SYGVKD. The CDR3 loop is CAISEEGIYGYTF. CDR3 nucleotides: TGTGCCATCAGTGAAGAGGGGATCTATGGCTACACCTTC.

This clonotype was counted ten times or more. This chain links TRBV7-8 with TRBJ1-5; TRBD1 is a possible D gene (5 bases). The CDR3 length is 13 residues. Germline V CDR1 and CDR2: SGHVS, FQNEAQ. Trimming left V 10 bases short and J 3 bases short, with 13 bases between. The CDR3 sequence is CATRGRDNQPQHF. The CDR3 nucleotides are TGTGCCACCCGGGGCAGGGACAATCAGCCCCAGCATTTT. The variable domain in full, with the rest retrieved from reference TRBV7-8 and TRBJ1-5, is GAGVSQSPRYKVAKRGQDVALRCDPISGHVSLFWYQQALGQGPEFLTYFQNEAQLDKSGLPSDRFFAERPEGSVSTLKIQRTQQEDSAVYLCATRGRDNQPQHFGDGTRLSIL.

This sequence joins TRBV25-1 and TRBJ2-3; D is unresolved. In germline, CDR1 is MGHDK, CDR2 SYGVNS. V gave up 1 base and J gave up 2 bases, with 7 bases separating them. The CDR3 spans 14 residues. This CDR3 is CASSELWITDTQYF. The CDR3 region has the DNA TGTGCCAGCAGTGAATTGTGGATCACAGATACGCAGTATTTT.

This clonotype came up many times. The CDR3, as DNA: TGTGCCAGCAGTTTGGGACAGGGACATTCACCCCTCCACTTT. Residues: CASSLGQGHSPLHF. This chain uses TRBV12-3 or TRBV12-4 with TRBJ1-6; 9 bases map to TRBD1. This CDR3 spans 14 amino acids. Trimming cost V 3 bases and J 8 bases; bases outside gene matches: 2.